This is a list of T cell receptor beta chains from one sample in a study of long-term antiretroviral therapy in people with HIV. Profiling relied on immunoSEQ multiplex PCR, and the TCRdb table lists in-frame clones only, not all of them. The sample includes more than 20,000 clones, 76% of them seen just once. The sequencing here drew on unsorted PBMCs, taken around 1.7 years before starting antiretroviral therapy. The source of these receptors is a woman in her 40s with HIV. Each CDR3 is given with its conserved first and last residue. The order of the fields is clone size, D gene, V gene, J gene, CDR3 protein, CDR3 DNA. The D gene is left open where the match is weak. Rows give clone size only sometimes, using once, few, many, or a class for an expanded clone.

abundance: -
d_gene: -
v_gene: TRBV11-3
j_gene: TRBJ1-3
CDR3aa: CASSPMGLSSGNTIYF
CDR3nt: TGTGCCAGCAGTCCGATGGGCCTCAGCTCTGGAAACACCATATATTTT

abundance: -
d_gene: -
v_gene: TRBV27
j_gene: TRBJ2-5
CDR3aa: CASSPRISGTQYF
CDR3nt: TGTGCCAGCAGTCCACGGATATCAGGGACCCAGTACTTC

abundance: -
d_gene: -
v_gene: TRBV2
j_gene: TRBJ1-1
CDR3aa: CASRGGSGLFTEAFF
CDR3nt: TGTGCCAGCAGAGGCGGTTCCGGTTTGTTCACTGAAGCTTTCTTT

abundance: -
d_gene: TRBD2
v_gene: TRBV5-4
j_gene: TRBJ2-2
CDR3aa: CASSPRGSGAGELFF
CDR3nt: TGTGCCAGCAGCCCACGAGGTAGCGGGGCCGGGGAGCTGTTTTTT

abundance: -
d_gene: TRBD1
v_gene: TRBV7-9
j_gene: TRBJ1-2
CDR3aa: CASTLTPGQGHGYTF
CDR3nt: TGTGCCAGCACCCTCACCCCGGGACAGGGTCATGGCTACACCTTC

abundance: -
d_gene: -
v_gene: TRBV19
j_gene: TRBJ2-2
CDR3aa: CACQLGAPNTGELFF
CDR3nt: TGTGCCTGCCAATTGGGCGCCCCGAACACCGGGGAGCTGTTTTTT

abundance: -
d_gene: -
v_gene: TRBV2
j_gene: TRBJ1-2
CDR3aa: CASSDTDYGYTF
CDR3nt: TGTGCCAGCAGTGACACAGACTATGGCTACACCTTC

abundance: -
d_gene: -
v_gene: TRBV27
j_gene: TRBJ1-2
CDR3aa: CASSLSVGIWYGYTF
CDR3nt: TGTGCCAGCAGTTTATCGGTGGGGATATGGTATGGCTACACCTTC

abundance: -
d_gene: -
v_gene: TRBV4-1
j_gene: TRBJ2-1
CDR3aa: CASLEGGASYNEQFF
CDR3nt: TGCGCCAGCCTTGAAGGGGGGGCCTCCTACAATGAGCAGTTCTTC

abundance: -
d_gene: -
v_gene: TRBV7-8
j_gene: TRBJ1-2
CDR3aa: CASSLEVGLDYGYTF
CDR3nt: TGTGCCAGCAGCTTAGAAGTCGGTCTCGACTATGGCTACACCTTC

abundance: -
d_gene: -
v_gene: TRBV19
j_gene: TRBJ1-1
CDR3aa: CASKDVGKVYSRLAEAFF
CDR3nt: TGTGCCAGTAAGGACGTCGGGAAGGTCTATAGTCGGCTCGCTGAAGCTTTCTTT

abundance: -
d_gene: TRBD1
v_gene: TRBV25-1
j_gene: TRBJ1-3
CDR3aa: CASGGQRNTIYF
CDR3nt: TGTGCCAGCGGGGGACAGCGAAACACCATATATTTT

abundance: -
d_gene: TRBD2
v_gene: TRBV2
j_gene: TRBJ2-1
CDR3aa: CASRRTSVDEQFF
CDR3nt: TGTGCCAGCAGGAGGACTAGCGTGGATGAGCAGTTCTTC

abundance: -
d_gene: -
v_gene: TRBV30
j_gene: TRBJ2-1
CDR3aa: CAWSGRGSEQFF
CDR3nt: TGTGCCTGGAGTGGGCGTGGTAGTGAGCAGTTCTTC

abundance: once
d_gene: -
v_gene: TRBV5-5
j_gene: TRBJ2-1
CDR3aa: CASSLVGSSYNEQFF
CDR3nt: TGTGCCAGCAGCTTGGTGGGAAGCTCCTACAATGAGCAGTTCTTC

abundance: few
d_gene: -
v_gene: TRBV7-2
j_gene: TRBJ1-2
CDR3aa: CASSPRDGNYGYTF
CDR3nt: TGTGCCAGCAGCCCCCGGGACGGTAACTATGGCTACACCTTC

abundance: -
d_gene: -
v_gene: TRBV4-3
j_gene: TRBJ2-7
CDR3aa: CASSQEFHTDYEQYF
CDR3nt: TGCGCCAGCAGCCAAGAATTTCACACCGACTACGAGCAGTACTTC

abundance: -
d_gene: TRBD1
v_gene: TRBV7-9
j_gene: TRBJ1-2
CDR3aa: CASSLGTGVYGYTF
CDR3nt: TGTGCCAGCAGCTTAGGGACAGGGGTCTATGGCTACACCTTC

abundance: -
d_gene: -
v_gene: TRBV6-6
j_gene: TRBJ2-7
CDR3aa: CASSPPGRSTYEQYF
CDR3nt: TGTGCCAGCAGTCCCCCGGGACGGTCGACCTACGAGCAGTACTTC

abundance: -
d_gene: TRBD1
v_gene: TRBV4-1
j_gene: TRBJ2-5
CDR3aa: CASSVGQEQETQYF
CDR3nt: TGCGCCAGCAGCGTAGGACAGGAACAAGAGACCCAGTACTTC

abundance: -
d_gene: TRBD1
v_gene: TRBV6-5
j_gene: TRBJ1-4
CDR3aa: CASRLTGAGEKLFF
CDR3nt: TGTGCCAGCAGATTGACAGGGGCAGGTGAAAAACTGTTTTTT

abundance: few
d_gene: -
v_gene: TRBV20-1
j_gene: TRBJ2-7
CDR3aa: CSARAWDEQYF
CDR3nt: TGCAGTGCTCGGGCTTGGGACGAGCAGTACTTC

abundance: -
d_gene: -
v_gene: TRBV10-2
j_gene: TRBJ1-2
CDR3aa: CASSKAQGGGGYTF
CDR3nt: TGCGCCAGCAGCAAGGCACAGGGAGGTGGTGGCTACACCTTC

abundance: -
d_gene: -
v_gene: TRBV9
j_gene: TRBJ2-2
CDR3aa: CASSSTRGTNTGELFF
CDR3nt: TGTGCCAGCAGCTCTACTCGGGGGACGAACACCGGGGAGCTGTTTTTT

abundance: once
d_gene: TRBD1
v_gene: TRBV5-1
j_gene: TRBJ2-7
CDR3aa: CASSPRGGQGFGEQYF
CDR3nt: TGCGCCAGCAGCCCGCGCGGGGGACAGGGATTTGGAGAGCAGTACTTC

abundance: -
d_gene: TRBD1
v_gene: TRBV27
j_gene: TRBJ2-7
CDR3aa: CASSAGTGFYEQYF
CDR3nt: TGTGCCAGCAGTGCCGGGACAGGGTTCTACGAGCAGTACTTC

abundance: -
d_gene: -
v_gene: TRBV6-5
j_gene: TRBJ2-7
CDR3aa: CASSTSKVEYF
CDR3nt: TGTGCCAGCAGTACCTCAAAAGTCGAGTACTTC

abundance: few
d_gene: -
v_gene: TRBV16
j_gene: TRBJ2-7
CDR3aa: CASSQSGNTAYEQYF
CDR3nt: TGTGCCAGCAGCCAGTCAGGCAACACAGCCTACGAGCAGTACTTC

abundance: -
d_gene: TRBD2
v_gene: TRBV5-1
j_gene: TRBJ2-7
CDR3aa: CASSIAGSSYEQYF
CDR3nt: TGCGCCAGCAGCATAGCGGGGAGCTCCTACGAGCAGTACTTC

abundance: -
d_gene: -
v_gene: TRBV15
j_gene: TRBJ2-6
CDR3aa: CATSRDTTSSARANVLTF
CDR3nt: TGTGCCACCAGCAGAGATACTACTTCCAGCGCAAGGGCCAACGTCCTGACTTTC

abundance: -
d_gene: -
v_gene: TRBV30
j_gene: TRBJ2-7
CDR3aa: CAWSAQGGDYEQYF
CDR3nt: TGTGCCTGGAGTGCCCAGGGGGGAGACTACGAGCAGTACTTC